Following are 7 T cell receptor beta chains from one sample sequenced in a study of cytomegalovirus exposure and HLA in healthy donors. Primers for the PCR totalled 60 Vbeta and 13 Jbeta. The assay was immunoSEQ multiplex PCR, and TCRdb's table has in-frame clones only and misses some. The sample shows over 80,000 clones, about three quarters of them seen only once. Sequenced sample: PBMCs. These receptors all come from a man in his forties in good health and CMV-seronegative.

The chain uses TRBV7-7 and TRBJ1-1; possible D gene TRBD1, 6 bases. The germline V gene has CDR1 SSHAT and CDR2 FNYEAQ (reference sequence). This CDR3 is 16 amino acids long. The V end was cut by 5 bases, the J end by 1 base, with 17 bases between. The CDR3: CASSPRRGGWNTEAFF. CDR3 nucleotides: TGTGCCAGCAGCCCCCGACGGGGGGGCTGGAACACTGAAGCTTTCTTT.

This rearrangement joins TRBV5-1 to TRBJ2-1; possibly TRBD1 for D (5 bases). Germline-derived CDR1 and CDR2 are SGHRS and YFSETQ. The CDR3 has 16 amino acids. With 2 bases removed from V and 6 bases from J, the gap between germline ends came to 18 bases. The CDR3 sequence is CASSFRAPTQGNEQFF. The CDR3 nucleotides read TGCGCCAGCAGCTTCCGGGCCCCGACGCAGGGCAATGAGCAGTTCTTC.

The genes are TRBV21-1 and TRBJ1-3; TRBD1 was called by the table and not checked on the DNA. TRBV21-1 is a pseudogene segment. The length of the CDR3 is 14 residues. CDR3 DNA sequence: TGTGCCAGCAACCCGACAGATTCTGGAAACACCATATATTTT. Its protein product is CASNPTDSGNTIYF.

This chain links TRBV4-3 with TRBJ2-3; 14 positions match TRBD2. The CDR3 length is 21 residues. The germline V gene encodes CDR1 LGHNA and CDR2 YSLEER. Trimming cost V 1 base and J 4 bases; bases outside gene matches: 16. CDR3 residues: CASSQVSGLAGGGWSPDTQYF. The DNA for the CDR3 is TGCGCCAGCAGCCAAGTTTCCGGACTAGCGGGGGGCGGCTGGTCCCCAGATACGCAGTATTTT.

This clone was seen only a few times. The chain links TRBV2 to TRBJ1-2; 7 positions agree with TRBD1. The CDR3 covers 15 residues. Losses at the gene ends were 2 bases for V and 4 bases for J; bases not matched to a gene: 7. Germline-derived CDR1 and CDR2 are SNHLY and FYNNEI. Here the CDR3 DNA reads TGTGCCAGCAGTGAAACGAGGACAGGTTCCTATGGCTACACCTTC. Translated, it gives CASSETRTGSYGYTF. Complete variable domain (other parts from reference TRBV2 and TRBJ1-2): EPEVTQTPSHQVTQMGQEVILRCVPISNHLYFYWYRQILGQKVEFLVSFYNNEISEKSEIFDDQFSVERPDGSNFTLKIRSTKLEDSAMYFCASSETRTGSYGYTFGSGTRLTVV.

This clone was detected only a few times. The chain combines TRBV2 with TRBJ2-7; D is possibly TRBD2 (6 bases). The CDR3 totals 14 residues. Between the trimmed V and J ends, which lost 2 bases and 3 bases, there was a span of 11 bases. Germline CDR1 reads SNHLY; CDR2 reads FYNNEI. The DNA for the CDR3 is TGTGCCAGCAGTGAATTGGTCGGGGGCTACGAGCAGTACTTC. Residues: CASSELVGGYEQYF.

This rearrangement joins TRBV27 to TRBJ2-1; D possibly corresponds to TRBD2 (6 bases). CDR3 length: 15 residues. The germline gives CDR1 MNHEY, CDR2 SMNVEV (reference sequence). Trimming stripped 5 bases from V and 3 bases from J, with 14 bases between. The CDR3 DNA follows: TGTGCCAGCAGTCCAGGGACTCTTAGCTACAATGAGCAGTTCTTC. Translated: CASSPGTLSYNEQFF.